This TCR beta chain was found in a study of cytomegalovirus exposure and HLA in healthy donors. General study findings and limits: The authors later found HLA-associated TCR beta chains more clonally expanded than equally common others. Later on, an analysis tied approximately 17,000 TCR beta sequences to HLA alleles at 0.05 false discovery rate. The productive fraction for most TCR beta V segments was about 90% or about 30% in an earlier analysis. The study labeled about 160 TCR beta chains cytomegalovirus-associated.

It was with 60 Vbeta and 13 Jbeta primers that the PCR ran. TCRdb keeps only in-frame clones here, not all; method: immunoSEQ multiplex PCR. Its table records tens of thousands of clones. On this clone: The antigen remains unidentified. Other DNA sequences in the sample encode the same CDR3.

CDR1 SGDLS and CDR2 YYNGEE come from the germline V gene. This CDR3 has 16 residues. The V segment lost 4 bases and the J segment 5 bases; nucleotides outside the gene matches: 8. Input material: PBMCs. The V gene is TRBV9, the J gene TRBJ1-6; 8 bases map to TRBD1. This clonotype originated in a man between 50 and 59 years old in good health and CMV-seronegative. CDR3 protein: CASSPSTGANNSPLHF. The CDR3 DNA is TGTGCCAGCAGCCCCTCGACAGGGGCCAATAATTCACCCCTCCACTTT. Variable domain in full (rest from reference TRBV9 and TRBJ1-6): DSGVTQTPKHLITATGQRVTLRCSPRSGDLSVYWYQQSLDQGLQFLIQYYNGEERAKGNILERFSAQQFPDLHSELNLSSLELGDSALYFCASSPSTGANNSPLHFGNGTRLTVT.